This record covers a single T cell receptor (beta chain). One end of the junction is discordant with germline, which a read error may explain. This entry comes from a study of T-cell reconstitution after alpha-beta-depleted transplantation in children. This CDR3 contains 16 residues. CDR1 is MNHEY and CDR2 is SVGEGT in the germline V gene. Preparing the TCRbeta library involved the use of unique molecular identifiers. TCRdb re-called the PCR reads with MiXCR, one entry per CDR3 protein. The sample shows 500,000 or so distinct CDR3 sequences, around a third of them seen only once. The sequence derives from a human donor who donated a stem cell graft to a child with aplastic anemia. This rearrangement joins TRBV6-2 or TRBV6-3 to TRBJ2-6; perhaps D is TRBD1 or TRBD2 (5 bases each). The specimen comprised PBMCs from the stem cell graft donor, sampled from the stem cell graft. The CDR3 loop reads CASTTAEVSGANGLTF. CDR3 nucleotide sequence: TGTGCCAGCACGACGGCGGAGGTCTCTGGGGCCAACGGCCTGACTTTC.